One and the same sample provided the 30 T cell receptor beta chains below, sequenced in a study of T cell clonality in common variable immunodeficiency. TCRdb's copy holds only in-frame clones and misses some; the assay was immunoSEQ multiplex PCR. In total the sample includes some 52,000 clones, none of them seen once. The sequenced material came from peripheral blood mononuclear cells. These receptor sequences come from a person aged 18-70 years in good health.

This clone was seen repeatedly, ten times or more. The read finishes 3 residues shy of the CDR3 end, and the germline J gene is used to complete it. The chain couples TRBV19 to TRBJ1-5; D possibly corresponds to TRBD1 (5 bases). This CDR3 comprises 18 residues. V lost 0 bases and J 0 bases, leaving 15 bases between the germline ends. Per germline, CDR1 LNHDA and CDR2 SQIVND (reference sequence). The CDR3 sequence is CASSIDLQAGFSNQPQHF. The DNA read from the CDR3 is TGTGCCAGTAGTATAGATCTACAGGCAGGGTTTAGCAATCAGCCC. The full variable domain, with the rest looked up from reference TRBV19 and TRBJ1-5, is DGGITQSPKYLFRKEGQNVTLSCEQNLNHDAMYWYRQDPGQGLRLIYYSQIVNDFQKGDIAEGYSVSREKKESFPLTVTSAQKNPTAFYLCASSIDLQAGFSNQPQHFGDGTRLSIL.

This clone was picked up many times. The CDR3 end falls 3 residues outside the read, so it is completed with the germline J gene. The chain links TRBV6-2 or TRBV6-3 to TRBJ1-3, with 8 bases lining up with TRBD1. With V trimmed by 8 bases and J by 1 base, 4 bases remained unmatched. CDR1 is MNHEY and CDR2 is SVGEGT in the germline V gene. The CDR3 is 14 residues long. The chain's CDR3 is CASGQGSSGNTIYF. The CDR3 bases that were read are TGTGCCAGCGGACAGGGTTCTTCTGGAAACACC.

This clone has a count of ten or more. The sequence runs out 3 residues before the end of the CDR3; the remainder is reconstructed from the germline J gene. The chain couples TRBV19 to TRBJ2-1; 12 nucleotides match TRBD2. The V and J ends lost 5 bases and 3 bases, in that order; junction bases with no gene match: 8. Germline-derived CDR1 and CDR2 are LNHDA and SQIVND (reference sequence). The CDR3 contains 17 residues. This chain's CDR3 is CASSSRLAGAFYNEQFF. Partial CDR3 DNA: TGTGCCAGTAGTTCTCGACTAGCGGGAGCCTTCTACAATGAG.

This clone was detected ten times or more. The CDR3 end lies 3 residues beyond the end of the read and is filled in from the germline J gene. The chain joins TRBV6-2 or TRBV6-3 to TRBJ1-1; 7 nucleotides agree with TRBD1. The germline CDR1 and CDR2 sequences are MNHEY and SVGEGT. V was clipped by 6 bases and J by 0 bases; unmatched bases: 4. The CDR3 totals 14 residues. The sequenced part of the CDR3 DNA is TGTGCCAGCAGGAAGGGACAGCTGAACACTGAA. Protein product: CASRKGQLNTE. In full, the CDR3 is CASRKGQLNTEAFF.

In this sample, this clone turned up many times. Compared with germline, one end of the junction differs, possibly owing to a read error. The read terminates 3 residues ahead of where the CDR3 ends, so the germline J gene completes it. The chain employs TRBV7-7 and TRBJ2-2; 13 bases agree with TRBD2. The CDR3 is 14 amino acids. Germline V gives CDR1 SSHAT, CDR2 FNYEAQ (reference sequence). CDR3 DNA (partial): TGTGCTAGCAGGCGGACTAGCGGGAGCGGGGAG. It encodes CASRRTSGSGE. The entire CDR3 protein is CASRRTSGSGELFF.

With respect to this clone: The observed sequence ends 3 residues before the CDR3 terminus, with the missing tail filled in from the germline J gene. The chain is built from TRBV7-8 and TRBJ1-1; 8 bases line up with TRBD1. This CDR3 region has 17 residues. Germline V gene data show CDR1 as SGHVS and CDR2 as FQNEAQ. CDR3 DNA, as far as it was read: TGTGCCAGCAGCTCTCAGGCCAGGGGGCGGTTTCTAAGGGAA. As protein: CASSSQARGRFLRE. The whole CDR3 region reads CASSSQARGRFLREAFF.

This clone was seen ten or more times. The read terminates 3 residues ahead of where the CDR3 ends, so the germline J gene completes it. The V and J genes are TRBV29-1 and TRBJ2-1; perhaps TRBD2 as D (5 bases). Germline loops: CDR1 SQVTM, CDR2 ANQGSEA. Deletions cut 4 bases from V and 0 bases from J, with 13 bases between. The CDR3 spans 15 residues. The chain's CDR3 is CSVALDGVSYNEQFF. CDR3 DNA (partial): TGCAGCGTTGCGTTGGACGGGGTCTCCTACAATGAG.

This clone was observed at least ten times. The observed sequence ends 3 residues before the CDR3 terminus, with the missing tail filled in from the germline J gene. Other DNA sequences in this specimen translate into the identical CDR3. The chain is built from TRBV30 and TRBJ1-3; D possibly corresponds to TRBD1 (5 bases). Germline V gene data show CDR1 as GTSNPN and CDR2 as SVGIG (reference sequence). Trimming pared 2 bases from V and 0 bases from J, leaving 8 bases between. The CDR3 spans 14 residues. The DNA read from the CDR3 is TGTGCCTGGAGTACGACAGCCTCTGGAAACACC. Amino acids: CAWSTTASGNT. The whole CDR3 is CAWSTTASGNTIYF.

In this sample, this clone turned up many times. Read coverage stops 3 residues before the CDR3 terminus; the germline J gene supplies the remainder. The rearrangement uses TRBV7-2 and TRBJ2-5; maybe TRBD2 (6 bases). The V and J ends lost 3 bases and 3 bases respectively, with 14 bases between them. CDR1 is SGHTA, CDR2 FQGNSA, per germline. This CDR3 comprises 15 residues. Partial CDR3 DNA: TGTGCCAGCAGCTTCCATCCGGGACTGGAAGAGACC. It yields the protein CASSFHPGLEET. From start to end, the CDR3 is CASSFHPGLEETQYF.

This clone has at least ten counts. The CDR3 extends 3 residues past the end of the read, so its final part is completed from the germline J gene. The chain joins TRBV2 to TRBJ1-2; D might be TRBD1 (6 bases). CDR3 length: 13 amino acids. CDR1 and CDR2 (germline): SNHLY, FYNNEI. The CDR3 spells CASSEAGVGGYTF. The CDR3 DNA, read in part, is TGTGCCAGCAGTGAGGCAGGGGTAGGCGGC.

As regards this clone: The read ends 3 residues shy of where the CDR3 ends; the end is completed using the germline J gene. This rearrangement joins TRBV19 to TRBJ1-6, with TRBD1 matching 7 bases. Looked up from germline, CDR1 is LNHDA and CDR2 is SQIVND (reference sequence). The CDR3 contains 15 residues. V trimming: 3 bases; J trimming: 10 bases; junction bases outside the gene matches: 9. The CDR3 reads CASSIGTGVNSPLHF. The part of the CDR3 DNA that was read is TGTGCCAGTAGTATCGGTACAGGGGTTAACTCACCC.

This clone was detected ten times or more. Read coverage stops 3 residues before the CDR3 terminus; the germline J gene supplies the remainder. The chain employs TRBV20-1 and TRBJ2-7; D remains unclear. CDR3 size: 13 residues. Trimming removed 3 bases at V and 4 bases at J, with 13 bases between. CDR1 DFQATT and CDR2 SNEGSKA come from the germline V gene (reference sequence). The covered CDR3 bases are TGCAGTGCTAGTGAGGCACCTCAATACGAG. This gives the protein CSASEAPQYE. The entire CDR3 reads CSASEAPQYEQYF.

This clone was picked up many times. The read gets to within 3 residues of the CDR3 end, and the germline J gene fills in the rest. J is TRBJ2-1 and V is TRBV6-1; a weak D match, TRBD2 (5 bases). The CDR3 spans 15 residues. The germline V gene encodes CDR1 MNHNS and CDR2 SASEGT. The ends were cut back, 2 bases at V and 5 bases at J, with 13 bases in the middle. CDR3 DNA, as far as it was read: TGTGCCAGCAGTGAATTGTGGCGGAGGCACAATGAG. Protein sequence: CASSELWRRHNE. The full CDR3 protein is CASSELWRRHNEQFF.

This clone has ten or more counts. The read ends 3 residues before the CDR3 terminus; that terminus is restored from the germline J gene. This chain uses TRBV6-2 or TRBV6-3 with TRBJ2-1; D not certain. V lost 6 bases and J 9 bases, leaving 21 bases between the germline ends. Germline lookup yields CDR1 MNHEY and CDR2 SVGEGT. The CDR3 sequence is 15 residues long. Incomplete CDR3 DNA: TGTGCCAGCAGCCCCAATACTTTGGTTTCCATTGAG. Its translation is CASSPNTLVSIE. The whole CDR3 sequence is CASSPNTLVSIEQFF.

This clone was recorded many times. The sequenced part of the CDR3 DNA is TGTGCCAGCAGTGAACGAGCCCCACAGACTAACTATGGC. Translation: CASSERAPQTNYG. The CDR3 reads in full as CASSERAPQTNYGYTF. The rearrangement uses TRBV6-1 and TRBJ1-2; D ambiguous. The read falls 3 residues short of the CDR3 end, and the missing part is taken from the germline J gene. The CDR3 spans 16 residues. The V and J ends lost 2 bases and 0 bases respectively, with 13 bases between them. Germline V gene data show CDR1 as MNHNS and CDR2 as SASEGT.

Partial CDR3 DNA: TGTGCCAGCAGCCCCCGGACAGGGGGGGGTGCACCG. This translates into CASSPRTGGGAP. The whole CDR3 sequence reads CASSPRTGGGAPLFF. This chain links TRBV11-2 with TRBJ2-2, with 10 bases aligning to TRBD1. The read terminates 3 residues before the CDR3 end, so the remaining end is supplied by the germline J gene. Germline V gives CDR1 SGHAT, CDR2 FQNNGV. CDR3 length equals 15 residues.

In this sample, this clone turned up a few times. CDR3 DNA (partial): TGTGCCAGTAGTCCAGCCCCCCCCGGGACTAGCGGGCGGGATACG. This encodes CASSPAPPGTSGRDT. The full CDR3 protein is CASSPAPPGTSGRDTQYF. The chain carries TRBV19 and TRBJ2-3; 12 nucleotides match TRBD2. The read comes to an end 3 residues before the CDR3 does, leaving the germline J gene to fill in the end. V trimming: 5 bases; J trimming: 6 bases; junction bases outside the gene matches: 15. CDR3 length equals 18 residues. CDR1 is LNHDA, CDR2 SQIVND, per germline (reference sequence).

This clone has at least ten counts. The CDR3 bases that were read are TGTGCCAGCATACTAGCGGGAATGCCAGATACG. Its protein is CASILAGMPDT. The CDR3, in full, reads CASILAGMPDTQYF. This chain links TRBV5-4 with TRBJ2-3; 10 positions match TRBD2. The CDR3 end is not reached by the read, which stops 3 residues before it; the germline J gene fills it in. This CDR3 region has 14 residues. V was pared by 6 bases and J by 4 bases, with 5 bases of the junction left unmatched. In germline, CDR1 is SGHNT, CDR2 YYREEE (reference sequence).

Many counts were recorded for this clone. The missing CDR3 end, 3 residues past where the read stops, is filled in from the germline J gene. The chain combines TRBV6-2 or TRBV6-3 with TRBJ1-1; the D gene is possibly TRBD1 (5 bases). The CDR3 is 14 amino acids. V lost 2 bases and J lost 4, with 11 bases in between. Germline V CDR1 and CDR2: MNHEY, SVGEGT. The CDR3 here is CASSYQGVLTEAFF. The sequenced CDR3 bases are TGTGCCAGCAGTTACCAGGGTGTCCTCACTGAA.

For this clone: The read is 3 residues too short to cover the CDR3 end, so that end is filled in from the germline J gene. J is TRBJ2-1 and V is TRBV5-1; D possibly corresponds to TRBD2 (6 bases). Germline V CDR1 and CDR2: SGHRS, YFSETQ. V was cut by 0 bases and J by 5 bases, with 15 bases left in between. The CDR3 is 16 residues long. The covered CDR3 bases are TGCGCCAGCAGCTTGGCCGTTCGACTAGTCCACAATGAG. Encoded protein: CASSLAVRLVHNE. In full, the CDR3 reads CASSLAVRLVHNEQFF.

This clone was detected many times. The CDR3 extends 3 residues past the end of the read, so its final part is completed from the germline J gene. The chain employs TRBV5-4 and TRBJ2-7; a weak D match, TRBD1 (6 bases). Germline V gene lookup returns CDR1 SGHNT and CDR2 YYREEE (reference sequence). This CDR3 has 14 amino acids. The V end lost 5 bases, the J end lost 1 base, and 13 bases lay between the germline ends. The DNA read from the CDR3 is TGTGCCAGCAGAGAGACAGGACTGTCCTACGAG. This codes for CASRETGLSYE. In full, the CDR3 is CASRETGLSYEQYF. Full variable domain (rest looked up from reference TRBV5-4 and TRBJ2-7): ETGVTQSPTHLIKTRGQQVTLRCSSQSGHNTVSWYQQALGQGPQFIFQYYREEENGRGNFPPRFSGLQFPNYSSELNVNALELDDSALYLCASRETGLSYEQYFGPGTRLTVT.

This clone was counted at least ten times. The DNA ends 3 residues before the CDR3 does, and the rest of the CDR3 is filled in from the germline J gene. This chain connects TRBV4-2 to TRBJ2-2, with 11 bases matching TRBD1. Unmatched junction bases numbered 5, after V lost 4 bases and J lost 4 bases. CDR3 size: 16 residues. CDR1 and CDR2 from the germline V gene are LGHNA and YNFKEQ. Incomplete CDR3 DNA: TGTGCCAGCAGCCGGGGGGACAGGGGGGGCACCGGGGAG. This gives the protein CASSRGDRGGTGE. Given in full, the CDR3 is CASSRGDRGGTGELFF.

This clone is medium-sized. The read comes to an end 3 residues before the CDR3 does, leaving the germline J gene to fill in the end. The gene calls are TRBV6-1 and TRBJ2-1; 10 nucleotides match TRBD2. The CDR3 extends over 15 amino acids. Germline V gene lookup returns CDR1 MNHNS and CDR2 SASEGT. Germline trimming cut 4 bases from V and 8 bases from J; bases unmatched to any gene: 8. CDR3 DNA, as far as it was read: TGTGCCAGCAGTGGTACGGCTAGCGGGAGTGATGAG. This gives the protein CASSGTASGSDE. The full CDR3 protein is CASSGTASGSDEQFF.

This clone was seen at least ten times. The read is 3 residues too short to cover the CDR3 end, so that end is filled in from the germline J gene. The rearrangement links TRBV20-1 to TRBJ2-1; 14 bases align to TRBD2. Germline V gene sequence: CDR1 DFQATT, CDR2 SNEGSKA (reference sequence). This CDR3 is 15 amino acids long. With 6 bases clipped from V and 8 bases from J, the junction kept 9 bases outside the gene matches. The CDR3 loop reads CSAPGTSGSYYEQFF. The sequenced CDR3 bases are TGCAGTGCCCCCGGGACTAGCGGGAGTTATTATGAG.

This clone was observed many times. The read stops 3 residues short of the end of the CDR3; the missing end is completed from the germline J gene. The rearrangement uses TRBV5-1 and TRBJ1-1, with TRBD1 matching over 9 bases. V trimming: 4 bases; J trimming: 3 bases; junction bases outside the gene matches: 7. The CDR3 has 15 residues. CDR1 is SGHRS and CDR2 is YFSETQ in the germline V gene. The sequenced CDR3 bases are TGCGCCAGCAGCAACCCGACAGGGGGAGACACTGAA. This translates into CASSNPTGGDTE. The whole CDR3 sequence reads CASSNPTGGDTEAFF.

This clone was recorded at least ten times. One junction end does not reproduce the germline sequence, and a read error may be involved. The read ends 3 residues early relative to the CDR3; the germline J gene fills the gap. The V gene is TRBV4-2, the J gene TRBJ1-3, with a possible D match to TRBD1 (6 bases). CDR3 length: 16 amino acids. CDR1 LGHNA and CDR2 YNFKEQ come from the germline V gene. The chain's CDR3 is CASSQNTGTSGNTIYF. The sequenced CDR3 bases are TGCGCCAGCAGCCAAAACACAGGGACCTCTGGAAACACC.

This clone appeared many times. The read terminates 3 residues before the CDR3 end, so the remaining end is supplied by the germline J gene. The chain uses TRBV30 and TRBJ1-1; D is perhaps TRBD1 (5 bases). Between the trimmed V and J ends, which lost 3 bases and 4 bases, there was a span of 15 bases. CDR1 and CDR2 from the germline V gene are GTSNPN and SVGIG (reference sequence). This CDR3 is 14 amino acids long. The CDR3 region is CAWRTVGGFTEAFF. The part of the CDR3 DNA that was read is TGTGCCTGGAGGACAGTCGGTGGATTCACTGAA.

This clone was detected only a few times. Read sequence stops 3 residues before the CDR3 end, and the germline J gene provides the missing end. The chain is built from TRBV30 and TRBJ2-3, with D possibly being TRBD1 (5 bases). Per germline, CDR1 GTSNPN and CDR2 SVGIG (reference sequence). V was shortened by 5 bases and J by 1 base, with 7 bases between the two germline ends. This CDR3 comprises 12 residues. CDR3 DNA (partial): TGTGCCTGGGACAGCCGCACAGATACG. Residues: CAWDSRTDT. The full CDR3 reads CAWDSRTDTQYF.

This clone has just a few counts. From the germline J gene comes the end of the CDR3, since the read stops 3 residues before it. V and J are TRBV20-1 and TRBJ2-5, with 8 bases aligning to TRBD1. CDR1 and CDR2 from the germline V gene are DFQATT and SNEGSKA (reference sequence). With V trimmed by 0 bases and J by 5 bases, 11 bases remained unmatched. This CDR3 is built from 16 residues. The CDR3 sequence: CSARDWEQGAVETQYF. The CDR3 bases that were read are TGCAGTGCTAGAGATTGGGAGCAGGGGGCTGTGGAGACC.

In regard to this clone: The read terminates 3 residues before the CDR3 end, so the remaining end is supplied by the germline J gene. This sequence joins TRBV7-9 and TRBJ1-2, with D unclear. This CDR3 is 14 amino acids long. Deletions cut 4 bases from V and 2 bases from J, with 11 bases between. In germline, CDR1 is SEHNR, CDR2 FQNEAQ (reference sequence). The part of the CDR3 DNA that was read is TGTGCCAGCAGCTCGGGTGGACTCAACTATGGC. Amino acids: CASSSGGLNYG. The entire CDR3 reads CASSSGGLNYGYTF.